This TCR beta chain stems from a study of PD-1 blockade in classical Hodgkin lymphoma. Study conclusions and caveats: Repertoire differences lack defined causes, possibly disease activity or prior therapy. Those achieving complete response showed baseline diversity like newly diagnosed patients. Later analyses included only patients treated at least 1 year post-ASCT.

The CDR3 extends over 16 amino acids. Trimming shortened V by 0 bases and J by 6 bases, and 15 bases separated the two germline ends. The germline gives CDR1 SGHRS, CDR2 YFSETQ. Libraries were prepared by immunoSEQ multiplex PCR; TCRdb keeps only in-frame clonotypes and omits some of them. Among around 9,000 clones listed, roughly 80% were seen once. About this clone: The antigen remains unidentified.

The time point here: cycle 4 day 1 (C4D1), after less than 7 weeks of nivolumab. After autologous stem cell transplantation all patients relapsed, and prior brentuximab vedotin exposure differed between cohorts. Isolated CD8+ T cells were derived from thawed PBMCs through magnetic negative selection. The patients, who had relapsed/refractory classical Hodgkin lymphoma, achieved best responses of complete response, partial response or progressive disease. The chain combines TRBV5-1 with TRBJ1-4; D may be TRBD1 (5 bases). The sample in question was CD8+ T cells from blood, obtained before the fourth cycle of nivolumab. The receptor was derived from a human donor with classical Hodgkin lymphoma. The CDR3 loop reads CASSLEYAGVDEKLFF. The CDR3 DNA follows: TGCGCCAGCAGCTTGGAGTACGCGGGGGTGGATGAAAAACTGTTTTTT.